This is a list of T cell receptor beta chains from one sample in a study of T cells after yellow fever vaccination. TCRdb fed the 5' RACE reads into MiXCR, producing one record per CDR3 protein. Here the sample spans approximately 160,000 distinct CDR3 sequences, approximately 10% being singletons. Specimen: CD8+ T cells sorted from PBMCs, collected 45 days after the yellow fever booster vaccination. Every receptor here comes from a man between 18 and 29 years old who received the YFV17D yellow fever vaccine. The CDR3 runs from the conserved cysteine through the conserved F or W. Each record gives: J gene, V gene, CDR3 length, CDR3 protein.

TRBJ2-3	TRBV7-3	14	CASSRQGPPDTQYF
TRBJ2-1	TRBV4-3	16	CASSFYSGDSYNEQFF
TRBJ2-1	TRBV27	16	CASSLRFGTAYNEQFF
TRBJ2-2	TRBV28	12	CASSYYSGELFF
TRBJ2-7	TRBV5-1	16	CASSPGGVGGAYEQYF
TRBJ2-6	TRBV6-2/TRBV6-3	17	CASSTGHRGTGANVLTF
TRBJ2-1	TRBV2	14	CASRAWTGDNEQFF
TRBJ1-1	TRBV10-3	12	CAIKGGNTEAFF
TRBJ2-1	TRBV4-3	16	CASSQDRLAGDNEQFF
TRBJ2-2	TRBV5-1	14	CASSLWGYTGELFF
TRBJ2-3	TRBV3-1	18	CASSPFVLPGSPTDTQYF
TRBJ1-2	TRBV27	15	CASSFGMTGNYGYTF
TRBJ2-5	TRBV11-2	13	CASSSVYAETQYF
TRBJ2-3	TRBV27	15	CASSLSVRGTDTQYF
TRBJ2-5	TRBV20-1	16	CSATDQRTGLQETQYF
TRBJ2-7	TRBV20-1	16	CSARDPKRGGSYEQYF
TRBJ2-5	TRBV18	14	CASSPEGPRETQYF
TRBJ2-3	TRBV4-3	15	CASSQGLAGRDTQYF
TRBJ2-7	TRBV6-2/TRBV6-3	12	CASDNGSYEQYF
TRBJ2-7	TRBV6-6	15	CASSYKGLGTYEQYF
TRBJ2-7	TRBV12-3/TRBV12-4	15	CASSTGDGLSYEQYF
TRBJ2-2	TRBV7-9	14	CASSLSRRDGELFF
TRBJ1-4	TRBV29-1	14	CSVDPGTGTEKLFF
TRBJ2-1	TRBV18	15	CASSLRGTGGFEQFF
TRBJ2-2	TRBV4-3	17	CASSQGSSGGPHGELFF
TRBJ2-1	TRBV27	12	CASSLVPNEQFF
TRBJ2-2	TRBV7-3	16	CASSLVSWQLGGELFF
TRBJ1-4	TRBV15	19	CATSRGKGSRSHTNEKLFF
TRBJ1-1	TRBV4-3	14	CASSQGQGYTEAFF
TRBJ1-3	TRBV7-2	15	CASSSRTGLGNTIYF
TRBJ1-1	TRBV7-3	15	CASSLGLPGHTEAFF
TRBJ1-2	TRBV12-3/TRBV12-4	14	CASSPMGGGYGYTF